The 14 T cell receptor beta chains given below trace back to one sample, sequenced in a study of T cell repertoires in cytomegalovirus infection. MiXCR was run by TCRdb on the reads, yielding one entry per CDR3 protein. The sample includes fewer than 150,000 distinct CDR3 sequences, about 33% of them seen just once. These receptors have no known antigen. Sample: CD8+ T cells from cultured PBMCs, taken from culture after CMV antigen stimulation. These receptors were taken from a human donor in good health (CMV status not recorded). Some clones in this sample may be carry-over from other donors' samples.

The rearrangement joins TRBV6-6 to TRBJ1-3; a weak D match, TRBD1 (6 bases). CDR1 is MNHNY, CDR2 SVGAGI, per germline (reference sequence). The CDR3 is 16 amino acids. V lost 6 bases to trimming and J lost 0 bases, with 15 bases between them. The CDR3, as DNA: TGTGCCAGCAGCTTCCCCCAGGGGTTCTCTGGAAACACCATATATTTT. It codes for CASSFPQGFSGNTIYF.

The chain recombines TRBV10-3 with TRBJ2-3, with 9 bases matching TRBD1. Trimming removed 3 bases from V and 1 base from J; junction bases left unmatched: 2. Looked up from germline, CDR1 is ENHRY and CDR2 is SYGVKD. The CDR3 is 15 amino acids. In nucleotides, the CDR3 is TGTGCCATCAGTGAACAGGGGGCCGGCACAGATACGCAGTATTTT. Translating gives CAISEQGAGTDTQYF.

The chain carries TRBV19 and TRBJ2-7; either TRBD1 or TRBD2 may fit D (5 bases each). Trimming stripped 6 bases from V and 4 bases from J, with 16 bases between. The germline gives CDR1 LNHDA, CDR2 SQIVND (reference sequence). This CDR3 region has 14 residues. CDR3 sequence reads: CASSRLGVYYEQYF. The CDR3, as DNA: TGTGCCAGTAGCAGACTGGGGGTCTATTACGAGCAGTACTTC.

The chain employs TRBV6-2 or TRBV6-3 and TRBJ2-1; D possibly matches TRBD1 or TRBD2 (8 bases each). The CDR3 totals 16 residues. V was cut by 7 bases and J by 4 bases, with 20 bases left in between. CDR1 and CDR2 (germline): MNHEY, SVGEGT. CDR3 in DNA: TGTGCCAGCACCCCTCGGGGGGGGACAGGTTACAATGAGCAGTTCTTC. This gives the protein CASTPRGGTGYNEQFF.

The V and J genes are TRBV2 and TRBJ1-6, with 11 nucleotides matching TRBD1. The V gene end was trimmed by 8 bases and the J gene end by 9 bases; junction bases not matched to a gene: 9. Germline lookup yields CDR1 SNHLY and CDR2 FYNNEI. The CDR3 totals 15 residues. The CDR3 sequence: CASEASGTGGSPLHF. CDR3 bases: TGTGCCAGCGAGGCTAGCGGGACAGGGGGTTCACCCCTCCACTTT.

About this clonotype itself: This could be a read error, since a much larger clone is one nucleotide away. The chain employs TRBV28 and TRBJ2-3; TRBD1 matches 10 bases. Germline CDR1 is MDHEN and CDR2 is SYDVKM. Trimming took 4 bases from V and 4 from J; bases not matched to a gene: 17. The CDR3 has 19 residues. The CDR3 loop reads CASSSPGQGSMVGSDTQYF. In DNA, the CDR3 is TGTGCCAGCAGTTCTCCGGGACAGGGGTCAATGGTAGGGTCAGATACGCAGTATTTT.

This chain links TRBV28 with TRBJ2-2; TRBD1 matches 7 bases. V lost 6 bases and J lost 4; bases outside the gene matches: 17. The germline V gene has CDR1 MDHEN and CDR2 SYDVKM. The CDR3 spans 18 residues. The CDR3 loop is CASRTGSWGDWITGELFF. For the CDR3, the DNA is TGTGCCAGCAGGACAGGGTCGTGGGGCGATTGGATCACCGGGGAGCTGTTTTTT.

In this sample, this clonotype turned up once. A much larger clonotype is one base distant, so this may be a read error. This chain links TRBV7-8 with TRBJ1-1, with unresolved D. The CDR3 has 15 residues. V was cut by 2 bases and J by 3 bases, with 13 bases left in between. From germline, CDR1 is SGHVS and CDR2 FQNEAQ. This CDR3 is CASSLWVGIDTEAFF. The CDR3, as DNA: TGTGCCAGCAGCTTATGGGTAGGGATAGACACTGAAGCTTTCTTT.

This clonotype was seen a few times. This sequence joins TRBV6-2 or TRBV6-3 and TRBJ2-1; D is unresolved. V lost 4 bases and J 0 bases, leaving 13 bases between the germline ends. The V gene's germline CDR1 is MNHEY and CDR2 SVGEGT. The CDR3 is 16 amino acids. CDR3 coding DNA: TGTGCCAGCAGTTCCTTCCACCCGAGCTCCTACAATGAGCAGTTCTTC. This sequence encodes CASSSFHPSSYNEQFF.

In this sample, this clonotype turned up a few times. The chain uses TRBV20-1 and TRBJ1-2; D gene ambiguous. Germline CDR1 and CDR2: DFQATT and SNEGSKA (reference sequence). The V end lost 0 bases, the J end lost 0 bases, and 8 bases lay between the germline ends. This CDR3 contains 14 residues. CDR3 sequence reads: CSAREDAANYGYTF. CDR3 DNA: TGCAGTGCTAGAGAGGATGCAGCTAACTATGGCTACACCTTC.

V gene TRBV15 combines with J gene TRBJ2-1; D might be TRBD2 (6 bases). From germline, CDR1 is LNHNV and CDR2 YYDKDF (reference sequence). Trimming stripped 4 bases from V and 7 bases from J, with 17 bases between. The CDR3 contains 15 residues. The CDR3 is CATSITRRGGNEQFF. The CDR3 DNA reads TGTGCCACCAGCATTACACGACGGGGAGGAAATGAGCAGTTCTTC.

This clonotype has just one count. The V call is TRBV4-3, the J call TRBJ2-3; 9 bases are a match to TRBD2. Germline CDR1 reads LGHNA; CDR2 reads YSLEER. Germline trimming cut 1 base from V and 4 bases from J; bases unmatched to any gene: 6. CDR3 length equals 16 residues. CDR3 in DNA: TGCGCCAGCAGCCAAGTTGGGCGGGGGGGTTCAGATACGCAGTATTTT. The encoded protein is CASSQVGRGGSDTQYF.

This clonotype was seen more than once but under ten times. This chain connects TRBV4-1 to TRBJ1-6; D not certain. This CDR3 is built from 16 residues. The V gene lost 0 bases and the J gene lost 0 bases, with 6 bases spanning the gap. Looked up from germline, CDR1 is MGHRA and CDR2 is YSYEKL. CDR3 sequence (DNA): TGCGCCAGCAGCCAAGACCCAAGCTCCTATAATTCACCCCTCCACTTT. The encoded protein is CASSQDPSSYNSPLHF.

This clonotype was recorded at least ten times. This chain connects TRBV7-2 to TRBJ2-5; the D gene is possibly TRBD2 (5 bases). Germline loops: CDR1 SGHTA, CDR2 FQGNSA. V shed 1 base and J shed 5 bases, with 17 bases lying between them. This CDR3 comprises 16 residues. The CDR3 here is CASSLVPERGLETQYF. The CDR3 DNA follows: TGTGCCAGCAGCTTAGTTCCCGAACGAGGGTTGGAGACCCAGTACTTC.